This TCR beta chain was sequenced in a study of T-cell memory formation after mild COVID-19. Whole-study findings and limits: The pre-infection memory compartment contained some responding clones, suggesting cross-reactive memory joined.

From 5'RACE with constant-segment primers came TCR alpha and TCR beta cDNA libraries that carried sample barcodes and UMIs. TCRdb reprocessed the 5' RACE reads via MiXCR and lists one record per CDR3 protein. In the table there are 250,000 to 300,000 distinct CDR3 sequences, roughly 16% of which are singletons. The CDR3 loop spans 14 amino acids. V was trimmed by 3 bases and J by 2 bases, leaving 10 bases between them. Germline lookup yields CDR1 SGHDN and CDR2 FVKESK. With respect to this clonotype: What it binds is not known.

The receptor was isolated from a man younger than 30 who had mild COVID-19 (a few samples of this study predate the infection). Cell type and time point are not known. This chain links TRBV14 with TRBJ2-5, with D perhaps TRBD1 (6 bases). Sequencing was performed on PBMCs or a T cell subset sorted from them (not recorded which). CDR3 coding DNA: TGTGCCAGCAGCCACGGGGACAAGCAAGAGACCCAGTACTTC. Amino acids: CASSHGDKQETQYF.